The 3 T cell receptor beta chains below come from one sample, sequenced in a study of cytomegalovirus exposure and HLA in healthy donors (dated by TCRdb to about 2017). The library was built by means of the immunoSEQ multiplex PCR assay. A mixture of 60 forward primers for TCR Vbeta segments and 13 reverse primers for TCR Jbeta segments was used in the multiplex PCR. TCRdb's version of the immuneACCESS table is confined to in-frame rearrangements and falls short of the full clone set. An unresolved V gene accounts for under half of the shortfall where checked; the remainder is of unknown origin. Recorded for this sample are over 200,000 clones; 77% of them occurred a single time. Around 2.9% of the sample goes to the ten largest clones. The sample was PBMCs. The receptors here all came from a woman aged 55-70 years in good health and CMV-seropositive.

The chain's CDR3 is CASRSGSSGNTIYF. CDR3 nucleotides: TGTGCCAGTCGTAGTGGGAGCTCTGGAAACACCATATATTTT. J is TRBJ1-3 and V is TRBV19, with D unclear. Per germline, CDR1 LNHDA and CDR2 SQIVND (reference sequence). V lost 8 bases to trimming and J lost 0 bases, with 11 bases between them. This CDR3 has 14 residues.

In regard to this clone: This sample also contains other DNA sequences that code for the same CDR3. The CDR3 nucleotides are TGTGCCAGCAGCTTAGGAGCGGTCACAGATACGCAGTATTTT. It encodes CASSLGAVTDTQYF. The V gene is TRBV7-2, the J gene TRBJ2-3, with D possibly matching TRBD2 (5 bases). Germline lookup yields CDR1 SGHTA and CDR2 FQGNSA. Trimming cost V 1 base and J 2 bases, with 7 bases left between them. The CDR3 loop spans 14 amino acids. Full variable domain (outside the CDR3, taken from reference TRBV7-2 and TRBJ2-3): GAGVSQSPSNKVTEKGKDVELRCDPISGHTALYWYRQSLGQGLEFLIYFQGNSAPDKSGLPSDRFSAERTGGSVSTLTIQRTQQEDSAVYLCASSLGAVTDTQYFGPGTRLTVL.

The chain carries TRBV4-1 and TRBJ2-5; 11 bases are a match to TRBD2. The junction had 7 bases not matched to a gene; V was cut back by 1 base and J by 0 bases. The germline V gene encodes CDR1 MGHRA and CDR2 YSYEKL. The CDR3 extends over 18 amino acids. The CDR3 DNA sequence: TGCGCCAGCAGCCAAGGTCTTAGCGGGGGGGTCAACCAAGAGACCCAGTACTTC. It codes for CASSQGLSGGVNQETQYF.